A selection of T cell receptor beta chains follows, all from one sample in a study of cytotoxic CD8 clonotypes in ibrutinib-treated CLL. The repertoire was sequenced with immunoSEQ multiplex PCR; TCRdb's copy has only in-frame clones and lacks some. The repertoire consists of roughly 24,000 clones, with roughly 62% occurring once and the leading ten covering about 29%. The specimen comprised PBMCs, sampled after 24 months of ibrutinib treatment. The receptors shown here come from a human donor with chronic lymphocytic leukemia. CDR3s include the opening cysteine and the closing phenylalanine or tryptophan. Each record gives: D gene, clone size, V gene, J gene, CDR3 DNA, CDR3 protein. A D gene is named only where the DNA matches it firmly. Clone size is shown for a subset of rows, as once, few, many or a class of expanded clone.

d_call: .
clone_size: few
v_call: TRBV9
j_call: TRBJ1-3
cdr3_nt: TGTGCCAGCAGCGTGGATCACCGAAACACCATATATTTT
cdr3_aa: CASSVDHRNTIYF

d_call: .
clone_size: .
v_call: TRBV29-1
j_call: TRBJ1-2
cdr3_nt: TGCAGCGTCGCAGCAAGTTATAACTATGGCTACACCTTC
cdr3_aa: CSVAASYNYGYTF

d_call: TRBD1
clone_size: .
v_call: TRBV29-1
j_call: TRBJ1-2
cdr3_nt: TGCAGCGTGGATCGGACAGGAGAACCCTATGGCTACACCTTC
cdr3_aa: CSVDRTGEPYGYTF

d_call: .
clone_size: .
v_call: TRBV29-1
j_call: TRBJ1-1
cdr3_nt: TGCAGCGGAATCGTCGGTACTGAAGCTTTCTTT
cdr3_aa: CSGIVGTEAFF

d_call: .
clone_size: few
v_call: TRBV2
j_call: TRBJ1-1
cdr3_nt: TGTGCCAGCAGTGTGGGGGCGGCGAACACTGAAGCTTTCTTT
cdr3_aa: CASSVGAANTEAFF

d_call: .
clone_size: .
v_call: TRBV21-1
j_call: TRBJ2-7
cdr3_nt: TGTGCCAGCAGCAAAGGGGCCGGGACACTTACCTACGAGCAGTACTTC
cdr3_aa: CASSKGAGTLTYEQYF

d_call: .
clone_size: .
v_call: TRBV2
j_call: TRBJ2-7
cdr3_nt: TGTGCCAGCAACCCCTTGCCGGGACGTGACGAGCAGTACTTC
cdr3_aa: CASNPLPGRDEQYF

d_call: TRBD2
clone_size: .
v_call: TRBV7-6
j_call: TRBJ2-3
cdr3_nt: TGTGCCAGCAGCTTGGGTACTAGCGGGGTTAGCACAGATACGCAGTATTTT
cdr3_aa: CASSLGTSGVSTDTQYF

d_call: .
clone_size: .
v_call: TRBV20-1
j_call: TRBJ2-3
cdr3_nt: TGCAGTGACAGTACGCAGTATTTT
cdr3_aa: CSDSTQYF

d_call: .
clone_size: .
v_call: TRBV6-5
j_call: TRBJ2-1
cdr3_nt: TGTGCCAGCAGTTACGGACAGAACAATGAGCAGTTCTTC
cdr3_aa: CASSYGQNNEQFF

d_call: .
clone_size: .
v_call: TRBV12-5
j_call: TRBJ1-5
cdr3_nt: TGTGCTAGTGGTTCCCAGGGGTATAGCAATCAGCCCCAGCATTTT
cdr3_aa: CASGSQGYSNQPQHF

d_call: TRBD1
clone_size: .
v_call: TRBV27
j_call: TRBJ1-6
cdr3_nt: TGTGCCAGCAGTTTATTCGACAGGGGGGAAGATTCACCCCTCCACTTT
cdr3_aa: CASSLFDRGEDSPLHF

d_call: .
clone_size: .
v_call: TRBV12-5
j_call: TRBJ2-7
cdr3_nt: TGTGCTAGTGGTTTGACTGCCGAGCGAGACTTC
cdr3_aa: CASGLTAERDF

d_call: .
clone_size: .
v_call: TRBV30
j_call: TRBJ2-3
cdr3_nt: TGTGCCTGGAGTAGAGTCGTTGGTACAGATACGCAGTATTTT
cdr3_aa: CAWSRVVGTDTQYF

d_call: TRBD1
clone_size: few
v_call: TRBV6-1
j_call: TRBJ1-5
cdr3_nt: TGTGCCAGCAGCCAGGACAGGCATCAGCCCCAGCATTTT
cdr3_aa: CASSQDRHQPQHF

d_call: TRBD1
clone_size: .
v_call: TRBV5-1
j_call: TRBJ1-2
cdr3_nt: TGCGCCAGCAGCTTAGCCCAAGGACAGGGGCAAGGCTACACCTTC
cdr3_aa: CASSLAQGQGQGYTF

d_call: .
clone_size: few
v_call: TRBV9
j_call: TRBJ1-4
cdr3_nt: TGTGCCAGCAGCACCGCACTGGGTGAAAAACTGTTTTTT
cdr3_aa: CASSTALGEKLFF

d_call: TRBD1
clone_size: few
v_call: TRBV15
j_call: TRBJ2-3
cdr3_nt: TGTGCCACCAGCAGAGGGGACAGGGGGAGGACAGATACGCAGTATTTT
cdr3_aa: CATSRGDRGRTDTQYF

d_call: TRBD1
clone_size: .
v_call: TRBV5-4
j_call: TRBJ1-4
cdr3_nt: TGTGCCAGCAGGGCCGGGACAGGGGGTTTTAATGAAAAACTGTTTTTT
cdr3_aa: CASRAGTGGFNEKLFF

d_call: .
clone_size: .
v_call: TRBV5-4
j_call: TRBJ1-1
cdr3_nt: TGTGCCAGCAGCTTCCTAACAGGGAGCACTGAAGCTTTCTTT
cdr3_aa: CASSFLTGSTEAFF

d_call: TRBD1
clone_size: .
v_call: TRBV10-2
j_call: TRBJ1-2
cdr3_nt: TGCGCCAGCAGTGAACAGGGGTTCTATGGCTACACCTTC
cdr3_aa: CASSEQGFYGYTF

d_call: .
clone_size: .
v_call: TRBV2
j_call: TRBJ2-5
cdr3_nt: TGTGCCAGCAGTGACCCCGGACGGGATGGGGTCCAAGAGACCCAGTACTTC
cdr3_aa: CASSDPGRDGVQETQYF

d_call: .
clone_size: .
v_call: TRBV25-1
j_call: TRBJ2-7
cdr3_nt: TGTGCCAGCAGTGAATATGAACACTACGAGCAGTACTTC
cdr3_aa: CASSEYEHYEQYF

d_call: TRBD1
clone_size: .
v_call: TRBV5-6
j_call: TRBJ1-3
cdr3_nt: TGTGCCAGCAGCAAGGACAGGGGCCCTGGAAACACCATATATTTT
cdr3_aa: CASSKDRGPGNTIYF

d_call: .
clone_size: .
v_call: TRBV2
j_call: TRBJ2-7
cdr3_nt: TGTGCCAGCATGGGAAGCTCCTACGAGCAGTACTTC
cdr3_aa: CASMGSSYEQYF

d_call: .
clone_size: once
v_call: TRBV29-1
j_call: TRBJ2-6
cdr3_nt: TGCAGCGTTGCGGGGATCTCTGGGGCCAACGTCCTGACTTTC
cdr3_aa: CSVAGISGANVLTF

d_call: .
clone_size: once
v_call: TRBV18
j_call: TRBJ1-2
cdr3_nt: TGTGCCAGCTCATTCTCAGGGCCCGCCAAGACTAACTATGGCTACACCTTC
cdr3_aa: CASSFSGPAKTNYGYTF

d_call: .
clone_size: few
v_call: TRBV19
j_call: TRBJ2-2
cdr3_nt: TGTGCCAGTAGGGATTGGACGGCGAACACCGGGGAGCTGTTTTTT
cdr3_aa: CASRDWTANTGELFF

d_call: .
clone_size: .
v_call: TRBV5-6
j_call: TRBJ1-5
cdr3_nt: TGTGCCAGCAGCTTACAGGGTTCAGGGCCCCAGCATTTT
cdr3_aa: CASSLQGSGPQHF

d_call: .
clone_size: .
v_call: TRBV11-2
j_call: TRBJ1-1
cdr3_nt: TGTGCCAGCAGCTCCTCCACCATTTCAGCTTTCTTT
cdr3_aa: CASSSSTISAFF

d_call: .
clone_size: .
v_call: TRBV4-1
j_call: TRBJ1-6
cdr3_nt: TGCGCCAGCAGCCAAGATACGGGGGTAAGGAATTCACCCCTCCACTTT
cdr3_aa: CASSQDTGVRNSPLHF

d_call: .
clone_size: .
v_call: TRBV2
j_call: TRBJ1-5
cdr3_nt: TGTGCCATCCACAGGGAAGGAAGAAGCAATCAGCCCCAGCATTTT
cdr3_aa: CAIHREGRSNQPQHF

d_call: .
clone_size: .
v_call: TRBV18
j_call: TRBJ2-7
cdr3_nt: TGTGCCACTGGGGGGACGACCTACGAGCAGTACTTC
cdr3_aa: CATGGTTYEQYF

d_call: TRBD1
clone_size: .
v_call: TRBV5-4
j_call: TRBJ1-1
cdr3_nt: TGTGCCAGCAGCAATGACAGGGACGTGAACACTGAAGCTTTCTTT
cdr3_aa: CASSNDRDVNTEAFF

d_call: .
clone_size: once
v_call: TRBV19
j_call: TRBJ2-5
cdr3_nt: TGTGCCAGTAGTATGGGGAGGTACCAAGAGACCCAGTACTTC
cdr3_aa: CASSMGRYQETQYF

d_call: .
clone_size: .
v_call: TRBV28
j_call: TRBJ2-3
cdr3_nt: TGTGCCAGCAGCCGCCGACTAGATGGCACAGATACGCAGTATTTT
cdr3_aa: CASSRRLDGTDTQYF

d_call: TRBD1
clone_size: .
v_call: TRBV7-8
j_call: TRBJ2-5
cdr3_nt: TGTGCCAGCAGCTACCGGGACAGGGGCGGAGAGACCCAGTACTTC
cdr3_aa: CASSYRDRGGETQYF

d_call: .
clone_size: .
v_call: TRBV4-1
j_call: TRBJ1-1
cdr3_nt: TGCGCCAGCACGCCCGAGACGGGTGTAACTGAAGCTTTCTTT
cdr3_aa: CASTPETGVTEAFF

d_call: TRBD2
clone_size: .
v_call: TRBV5-4
j_call: TRBJ2-7
cdr3_nt: TGTGCCAGCAGCGCCCCCCTAGCGGGGAACGAGCAGTACTTC
cdr3_aa: CASSAPLAGNEQYF

d_call: .
clone_size: .
v_call: TRBV18
j_call: TRBJ2-5
cdr3_nt: TGTGCCAGCTCACCACCGTACCCCTCGGGAGAGACCCAGTACTTC
cdr3_aa: CASSPPYPSGETQYF

d_call: .
clone_size: .
v_call: TRBV19
j_call: TRBJ1-5
cdr3_nt: TGTGCCTCACAGGGACTTCGCCAGCATTTT
cdr3_aa: CASQGLRQHF

d_call: TRBD2
clone_size: .
v_call: TRBV11-2
j_call: TRBJ2-1
cdr3_nt: TGTGCCAGCAGCTTTGGGGGGGGGAATGAGCAGTTCTTC
cdr3_aa: CASSFGGGNEQFF

d_call: .
clone_size: .
v_call: TRBV10-2
j_call: TRBJ2-2
cdr3_nt: TGCGCCAGCAGAGAAGGGTGGATCGGGGAGCTGTTTTTT
cdr3_aa: CASREGWIGELFF

d_call: .
clone_size: .
v_call: TRBV4-1
j_call: TRBJ2-7
cdr3_nt: TGCGCCAGCAGCCAAGTCAGTGACTCTCCCCAATACGAGCAGTACTTC
cdr3_aa: CASSQVSDSPQYEQYF

d_call: TRBD2
clone_size: .
v_call: TRBV29-1
j_call: TRBJ2-7
cdr3_nt: TGCAGCGTTGAAGTCCTAGCGGGCCACGAGCAGTACTTC
cdr3_aa: CSVEVLAGHEQYF